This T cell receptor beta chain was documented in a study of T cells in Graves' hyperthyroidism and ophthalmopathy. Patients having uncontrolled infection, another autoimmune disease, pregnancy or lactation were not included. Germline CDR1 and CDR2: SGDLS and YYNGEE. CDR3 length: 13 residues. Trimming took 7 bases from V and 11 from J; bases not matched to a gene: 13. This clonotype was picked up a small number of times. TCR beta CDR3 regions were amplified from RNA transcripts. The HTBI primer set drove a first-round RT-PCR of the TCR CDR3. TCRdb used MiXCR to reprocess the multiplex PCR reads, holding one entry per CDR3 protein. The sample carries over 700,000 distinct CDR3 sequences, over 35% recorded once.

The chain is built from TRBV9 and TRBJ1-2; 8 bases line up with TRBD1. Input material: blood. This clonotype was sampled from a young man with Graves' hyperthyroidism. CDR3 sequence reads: CASSPPGQVRYTF. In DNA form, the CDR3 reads TGTGCCAGCTCACCTCCGGGACAGGTTCGGTACACCTTC.